Listed here are 20 T cell receptor beta chains from one sample, sequenced in a study of blood T cell repertoires in COVID-19. The data were produced by immunoSEQ multiplex PCR, yet TCRdb's version contains in-frame clones alone and is incomplete. The table shows hundreds of thousands of clones, with about four fifths occurring only once. Source material: peripheral blood. The source is a woman aged 45-65 years who had recovered from COVID-19.

A single count supports this clone. CDR3 nucleotide sequence: TGTGCCAGCATAGGGGGGGGGTTGACTAGCGGCACAGATACGCAGTATTTT. Protein: CASIGGGLTSGTDTQYF. The gene calls are TRBV2 and TRBJ2-3, with 8 bases matching TRBD2. Looked up from germline, CDR1 is SNHLY and CDR2 is FYNNEI. Trimming at V came to 7 bases and at J to 1 base, leaving 13 bases not matched to a gene. The CDR3 totals 17 residues.

The chain couples TRBV2 to TRBJ1-4, with TRBD1 identical over 11 bases. This CDR3 has 15 residues. The germline gives CDR1 SNHLY, CDR2 FYNNEI. J lost 5 bases, V lost 3 bases, and 2 bases had no gene match. Here the CDR3 reads CASSDGTGGNEKLFF. CDR3 in DNA: TGTGCCAGCAGTGACGGGACAGGGGGAAATGAAAAACTGTTTTTT. The whole variable domain, filled in from reference TRBV2 and TRBJ1-4, reads EPEVTQTPSHQVTQMGQEVILRCVPISNHLYFYWYRQILGQKVEFLVSFYNNEISEKSEIFDDQFSVERPDGSNFTLKIRSTKLEDSAMYFCASSDGTGGNEKLFFGSGTQLSVL.

The chain uses TRBV3-1 (or the pseudogene TRBV3-2) and TRBJ2-2; TRBD2 is a possible D gene (5 bases). Trimming stripped 6 bases from V and 4 bases from J, with 12 bases between. The germline V gene has CDR1 LGHDT and CDR2 YNNKEL (reference sequence). CDR3 size: 14 residues. CDR3 sequence (DNA): TGTGCCAGCAGTCTAGGACGGGGCACCGGGGAGCTGTTTTTT. Translating it yields CASSLGRGTGELFF.

The rearrangement uses TRBV19 and TRBJ2-2; no reliable D call. Germline CDR1 reads LNHDA; CDR2 reads SQIVND (reference sequence). V was clipped by 7 bases and J by 5 bases, with 8 bases between them. The CDR3 has 12 amino acids. The CDR3 coding sequence is TGTGCCAGTAATACGAGGACCGGGGAGCTGTTTTTT. It is translated as CASNTRTGELFF.

This clone has a single count. The genes are TRBV5-5 and TRBJ1-2, with TRBD1 identical over 8 bases. Germline V CDR1 and CDR2: SGHKS, YYEKEE (reference sequence). V was clipped by 3 bases and J by 4 bases; unmatched bases: 11. The CDR3 totals 16 residues. The CDR3 loop reads CASSSSDREVVYGYTF. In DNA form, the CDR3 reads TGTGCCAGCAGCTCCTCGGACAGGGAAGTAGTCTATGGCTACACCTTC.

The rearrangement joins TRBV19 to TRBJ1-2, with D possibly being TRBD1 (6 bases). The CDR3 is made up of 15 amino acids. V was pared by 3 bases and J by 7 bases, with 18 bases between. Germline V lookup: CDR1 LNHDA, CDR2 SQIVND (reference sequence). CDR3 sequence reads: CASSIFTGNLRGYTF. The CDR3 DNA is TGTGCCAGTAGTATCTTTACAGGGAACCTGCGTGGCTACACCTTC.

The V and J genes are TRBV4-3 and TRBJ2-1; no clear D gene. The CDR3 spans 15 residues. The ends were cut back, 3 bases at V and 5 bases at J, with 14 bases in the middle. CDR1 LGHNA and CDR2 YSLEER come from the germline V gene. The chain's CDR3 is CASSHDFDRNNEQFF. For the CDR3, the DNA is TGCGCCAGCAGCCATGACTTCGATAGAAACAATGAGCAGTTCTTC.

As for this clone: This specimen includes other DNA sequences encoding the same CDR3. J is TRBJ2-1 and V is TRBV19; 7 nucleotides align to TRBD1. Unmatched junction bases numbered 1, after V lost 5 bases and J lost 0 bases. Germline V gene data show CDR1 as LNHDA and CDR2 as SQIVND (reference sequence). CDR3 length: 14 amino acids. The CDR3 region is CASSSGGSYNEQFF. CDR3 nucleotide sequence: TGTGCCAGTAGTTCAGGGGGCTCCTACAATGAGCAGTTCTTC. The full variable domain, completed using reference TRBV19 and TRBJ2-1, is DGGITQSPKYLFRKEGQNVTLSCEQNLNHDAMYWYRQDPGQGLRLIYYSQIVNDFQKGDIAEGYSVSREKKESFPLTVTSAQKNPTAFYLCASSSGGSYNEQFFGPGTRLTVL.

The chain couples TRBV2 to TRBJ2-2; D may be TRBD2 (5 bases). V gave up 0 bases and J gave up 7 bases, with 6 bases separating them. CDR1 and CDR2 (germline): SNHLY, FYNNEI. This CDR3 has 13 residues. The CDR3 sequence: CASSEAGVGELFF. The CDR3 bases are TGTGCCAGCAGTGAAGCCGGGGTCGGGGAGCTGTTTTTT.

The V call is TRBV19, the J call TRBJ2-1; D perhaps matches TRBD2 (7 bases). The V end was cut by 7 bases, the J end by 9 bases, with 16 bases between. Germline V gene lookup returns CDR1 LNHDA and CDR2 SQIVND (reference sequence). The CDR3 consists of 13 residues. The CDR3 region is CASTSGGGGEQFF. The CDR3 bases are TGTGCCAGTACCTCGGGCGGGGGCGGTGAGCAGTTCTTC.

The chain recombines TRBV15 with TRBJ2-4, with 7 bases that match TRBD1. The V and J ends lost 1 base and 11 bases, in that order; junction bases with no gene match: 2. The CDR3 length is 12 residues. Germline V gene lookup returns CDR1 LNHNV and CDR2 YYDKDF (reference sequence). The CDR3 protein is CATSRGQGLQYF. In DNA form, the CDR3 reads TGTGCCACCAGCAGAGGACAGGGACTTCAGTACTTC.

This clone was recorded a few times. For the CDR3, the DNA is TGTGCCAGCACCCGGGACAGGGGGCTTTCTAACTATGGCTACACCTTC. It translates to CASTRDRGLSNYGYTF. The rearrangement links TRBV7-2 to TRBJ1-2; 12 bases align to TRBD1. There are 16 residues in the CDR3. The V gene's germline CDR1 is SGHTA and CDR2 FQGNSA. After removal of 7 bases from V and 0 bases from J, the junction contained 6 bases not matched to a gene. Based on the CDR3 plus reference TRBV7-2 and TRBJ1-2, the full variable domain is GAGVSQSPSNKVTEKGKDVELRCDPISGHTALYWYRQSLGQGLEFLIYFQGNSAPDKSGLPSDRFSAERTGGSVSTLTIQRTQQEDSAVYLCASTRDRGLSNYGYTFGSGTRLTVV.

The chain is built from TRBV2 and TRBJ2-1; D is unresolved. The CDR3 extends over 11 amino acids. Trimming pared 2 bases from V and 10 bases from J, leaving 6 bases between. Germline V CDR1 and CDR2: SNHLY, FYNNEI. The CDR3 region is CASSEFQEQFF. The CDR3, as DNA: TGTGCCAGCAGTGAATTCCAGGAGCAGTTCTTC.

This chain links TRBV30 with TRBJ1-3; D remains ambiguous. The CDR3 runs to 11 residues. Germline values: CDR1 GTSNPN, CDR2 SVGIG (reference sequence). Trimming left V 0 bases short and J 8 bases short, with 5 bases between. The CDR3 DNA sequence: TGTGCCTGGAGTGTGAGCGACACCATATATTTT. Residues: CAWSVSDTIYF.

This chain links TRBV5-1 with TRBJ1-2; 9 nucleotides match TRBD1. The CDR3 spans 13 residues. V lost 4 bases and J lost 4; bases outside the gene matches: 2. Germline CDR1 SGHRS, CDR2 YFSETQ. This chain's CDR3 is CASSTGQGYGYTF. DNA for the CDR3: TGCGCCAGCAGCACGGGACAGGGCTATGGCTACACCTTC.

As to this clone: Other nucleotide sequences from this sample produce the same CDR3. CDR3 in DNA: TGTGCCAGCAGCTTGGGGACTAGCGGAGAGTACGAGCAGTACTTC. As protein: CASSLGTSGEYEQYF. V gene TRBV5-4 combines with J gene TRBJ2-7; 10 bases map to TRBD2. Germline values: CDR1 SGHNT, CDR2 YYREEE (reference sequence). V lost 0 bases and J lost 4; bases outside the gene matches: 4. This CDR3 has 15 amino acids.

The rearrangement uses TRBV5-1 and TRBJ1-2; TRBD1 matches at 9 bases. The length of the CDR3 is 15 residues. Germline-derived CDR1 and CDR2 are SGHRS and YFSETQ. V shed 2 bases and J 5 bases; nucleotides not matched to a gene: 7. The CDR3 DNA follows: TGCGCCAGCAGCTTTCGACAGGGGGTATTATATGGCTACACCTTC. This codes for CASSFRQGVLYGYTF.

The V gene is TRBV11-2, the J gene TRBJ2-7; TRBD1 matches 7 bases. After removal of 4 bases from V and 4 bases from J, the junction contained 7 bases not matched to a gene. Germline V gene lookup returns CDR1 SGHAT and CDR2 FQNNGV. CDR3 length: 14 residues. The CDR3 region is CASSSDRVGYEQYF. CDR3 in DNA: TGTGCCAGCAGCTCAGACAGGGTCGGTTACGAGCAGTACTTC.

There are a few counts of this clone. This same CDR3 is encoded by further DNA sequences in the sample. V and J are TRBV6-5 and TRBJ1-1; no clear D gene. The germline V gene encodes CDR1 MNHEY and CDR2 SVGAGI. Trimming shortened V by 6 bases and J by 0 bases, and 11 bases separated the two germline ends. The CDR3 runs to 14 residues. The CDR3 spells CASSHPEMNTEAFF. CDR3 DNA sequence: TGTGCCAGCAGCCACCCAGAAATGAACACTGAAGCTTTCTTT.

The chain has TRBV14 and TRBJ2-7; D remains ambiguous. Trimming pared 1 base from V and 9 bases from J, leaving 13 bases between. The germline CDR1 and CDR2 sequences are SGHDN and FVKESK. The CDR3 consists of 13 residues. CDR3 loop: CASSQVQSSGQYF. The CDR3 nucleotides are TGTGCCAGCAGCCAAGTCCAGAGTTCAGGGCAGTACTTC.